This passage covers 28 T cell receptor beta chains from one sample sequenced in a study of low-dose radiotherapy and immunotherapy resistance in tumors (dated 2022 in TCRdb). This specimen's time point label, per the study, means: before trial treatment. TCRdb names Illumina MiniSeq as the instrument used. An approximately 20-cycle PCR with Phusion amplified the TCRs, pairing a constant-region primer with the adapter that was attached to the V primers. Through fastp at Q25 and MiXCR, TCRdb rebuilt clones from the public reads, retaining in-frame beta chains. Rows with a matching CDR3 protein are joined into one entry that keeps the most common DNA and genes. This sample holds under 60,000 distinct CDR3 sequences; about an eighth were observed only once. The top ten constitute 6.2% of the sample. Sequenced here: PBMCs, sampled before treatment. The receptors come from a female donor with ovarian cancer.

This clonotype was counted many times. The chain carries TRBV7-2 and TRBJ2-7; D gene uncertain. Germline-derived CDR1 and CDR2 are SGHTA and FQGNSA. This CDR3 contains 14 residues. The V gene lost 1 base and the J gene lost 2 bases, with 9 bases spanning the gap. The CDR3: CASSLVAAAYEQYF. The CDR3 region has the DNA TGTGCCAGCAGCTTAGTAGCAGCCGCCTACGAGCAGTACTTC.

Many counts were recorded for this clonotype. The chain is built from TRBV11-2 and TRBJ2-7; 10 positions agree with TRBD2. V gave up 4 bases and J gave up 2 bases; unmatched junction bases: 2. CDR3 length: 14 residues. CDR1 SGHAT and CDR2 FQNNGV come from the germline V gene. The CDR3 spells CASSSGLAAYEQYF. CDR3 in DNA: TGTGCCAGCAGCTCCGGACTAGCGGCCTACGAGCAGTACTTC.

At least ten counts were recorded for this clonotype. The chain links TRBV7-2 to TRBJ2-3, with D tentatively TRBD2 (7 bases). The CDR3 runs to 19 residues. From germline, CDR1 is SGHTA and CDR2 FQGNSA. Trimming took 4 bases from V and 2 from J, leaving 25 bases between them. The CDR3 region has the DNA TGTGCCAGCAGCTCCTCCTGGGGGGTAGGGGGGGGACTCACAGATACGCAGTATTTT. It yields the protein CASSSSWGVGGGLTDTQYF.

This clonotype was counted at least ten times. The chain combines TRBV3-1 with TRBJ2-1; TRBD2 might be the D (5 bases). CDR1 and CDR2 from the germline V gene are LGHDT and YNNKEL (reference sequence). V lost 3 bases to trimming and J lost 15 bases, with 12 bases between them. The CDR3 consists of 11 residues. The CDR3 nucleotides read TGTGCCAGCAGCCAGGGCGGCCTAGCGTTCTTC. This gives the protein CASSQGGLAFF.

This clonotype came up many times. A junction end diverges from the germline sequence, so it may reflect a read error. V gene TRBV5-5 combines with J gene TRBJ2-7; 7 bases are a match to TRBD2. CDR3 length: 14 residues. The germline gives CDR1 SGHKS, CDR2 YYEKEE (reference sequence). CDR3 loop: CASSLAGTNYEQYF. CDR3 in DNA: TGCGCCAGCAGCTTGGCCGGGACTAACTACGAGCAGTACTTC.

This clonotype was found many times. The V gene is TRBV10-3, the J gene TRBJ2-4; D might be TRBD2 (6 bases). The CDR3 has 14 residues. Trimming left V 2 bases short and J 8 bases short, with 13 bases between. Germline V CDR1 and CDR2: ENHRY, SYGVKD. CDR3 in amino acids: CAISEPGRGDIQYF. CDR3 nucleotide sequence: TGTGCCATCAGTGAGCCAGGGCGCGGGGACATTCAGTACTTC.

In this sample, this clonotype turned up many times. The V call is TRBV6-2 or TRBV6-3, the J call TRBJ2-1, with TRBD1 matching 9 bases. Looked up from germline, CDR1 is MNHEY and CDR2 is SVGEGT. V shed 1 base and J 7 bases; nucleotides not matched to a gene: 14. This CDR3 comprises 18 residues. CDR3 nucleotide sequence: TGTGCCAGCAGTTACTACCAAGCGACCGGGACAGGGAAGAATGAGCAGTTCTTC. Translation: CASSYYQATGTGKNEQFF.

This clonotype was seen many times. The chain employs TRBV10-3 and TRBJ1-4, with a possible D match to TRBD1 (6 bases). The CDR3 spans 13 residues. In germline, CDR1 is ENHRY, CDR2 SYGVKD. V dropped 7 bases and J dropped 3 bases, with 9 bases sitting between them. CDR3 coding DNA: TGTGCCATCACGGAGGGGGCTAATGAAAAACTGTTTTTT. It translates to CAITEGANEKLFF.

This clonotype was found many times. The genes are TRBV2 and TRBJ2-7, with 8 bases identical to TRBD1. Germline V gives CDR1 SNHLY, CDR2 FYNNEI. J gave up 13 bases and V 6 bases, and 14 bases lay outside the gene matches. This CDR3 is 13 amino acids long. The CDR3 is CASRPGQGTGAYF. The CDR3 nucleotides are TGTGCCAGCAGGCCCGGACAGGGAACAGGGGCTTACTTC.

At least ten counts were recorded for this clonotype. This chain links TRBV23-1 with TRBJ2-5; 9 nucleotides align to TRBD1. TRBV23-1 carries the ORF label, with uncertain function. V was pared by 2 bases and J by 6 bases, with 10 bases of the junction left unmatched. The CDR3 consists of 16 residues. CDR3 amino acids: CASSQTPTGGGKTQYF. In nucleotides, the CDR3 is TGCGCCAGCAGTCAAACGCCGACAGGGGGAGGGAAGACCCAGTACTTC.

Note on this clonotype: A read error may be the cause here, since a much bigger clone is one base away. The chain carries TRBV29-1 and TRBJ2-1, with 8 positions matching TRBD1. The ends lost 4 bases at V and 10 bases at J; junction bases unmatched: 9. This CDR3 spans 13 amino acids. Germline-derived CDR1 and CDR2 are SQVTM and ANQGSEA. CDR3 DNA: TGCAGCGTTGCATGGACAGGGTCCTACGAGCAGTTCTTC. Amino acids: CSVAWTGSYEQFF.

This clonotype was seen repeatedly, ten times or more. V usage is TRBV3-1 and J usage is TRBJ1-5; D gene unclear. There are 14 residues in the CDR3. Trimming removed 1 base at V and 4 bases at J, with 8 bases between. Per the germline V gene, CDR1 is LGHDT and CDR2 is YNNKEL (reference sequence). The CDR3 loop reads CASSQGPVNQPQHF. The CDR3 nucleotides are TGTGCCAGCAGCCAAGGCCCGGTTAATCAGCCCCAGCATTTT.

With respect to this clonotype: This CDR3 is missing its conserved last phenylalanine or tryptophan, likely due to a read error. The J gene is TRBJ1-1, the V gene TRBV20-1, with D tentatively TRBD1 (5 bases). CDR1 and CDR2 (germline): DFQATT, SNEGSKA (reference sequence). V lost 4 bases, J lost 7 bases, and 16 bases lay in between. The CDR3 has 13 amino acids. The CDR3 coding sequence is TGCAGTGCTACAACGGTCGGGGCGGGTGAAGCTTTCCTT. This gives the protein CSATTVGAGEAFL.

This clonotype was seen many times. The chain couples TRBV4-1 to TRBJ2-7; a possible D gene is TRBD2 (5 bases). V gave up 0 bases and J gave up 1 base, with 16 bases separating them. The CDR3 covers 17 residues. Germline V lookup: CDR1 MGHRA, CDR2 YSYEKL. This chain's CDR3 is CASSQEASGKGSYEQYF. In DNA, the CDR3 is TGCGCCAGCAGCCAAGAGGCCTCGGGAAAAGGGTCCTACGAGCAGTACTTC.

This clonotype occurred many times. The J gene is TRBJ1-6, the V gene TRBV6-1; 9 bases fit TRBD1. The V gene's germline CDR1 is MNHNS and CDR2 SASEGT. Germline trimming cut 5 bases from V and 7 bases from J; bases unmatched to any gene: 6. This CDR3 is built from 15 residues. The CDR3 DNA sequence: TGTGCCAGCAGTACCCGGGACAGGGTCAATTCACCCCTCCACTTT. This sequence encodes CASSTRDRVNSPLHF.

Ten or more counts support this clonotype. The rearrangement uses TRBV19 and TRBJ2-1; D is unresolved. Germline CDR1 reads LNHDA; CDR2 reads SQIVND (reference sequence). The CDR3 runs 13 residues. Trimming took 2 bases from V and 6 from J, leaving 8 bases between them. CDR3 protein: CASSINQLNEQFF. DNA for the CDR3: TGTGCCAGTAGTATAAACCAACTCAATGAGCAGTTCTTC.

This clonotype was recorded at least ten times. The V gene is TRBV7-9, the J gene TRBJ2-6, with 10 bases matching TRBD1. Germline values: CDR1 SEHNR, CDR2 FQNEAQ (reference sequence). The V gene end was trimmed by 5 bases and the J gene end by 2 bases; junction bases not matched to a gene: 3. The CDR3 is 16 amino acids. CDR3 sequence: CASSPGQGAGANVLTF. The CDR3 DNA follows: TGTGCCAGCAGCCCCGGACAGGGGGCTGGGGCCAACGTCCTGACTTTC.

Remarks on this clonotype: The junction shows a germline mismatch at one end, possibly a read error. The chain employs TRBV24-1 and TRBJ1-1; 10 nucleotides line up with TRBD1. CDR3 length equals 15 residues. Germline loops: CDR1 KGHDR, CDR2 SFDVKD. This CDR3 is CATSDSRTGGTEALF. The CDR3 bases are TGTGCCACCAGTGACTCCCGGACAGGGGGGACTGAAGCTCTCTTT.

The chain recombines TRBV20-1 with TRBJ2-2, with D maybe TRBD2 (6 bases). Germline V gene sequence: CDR1 DFQATT, CDR2 SNEGSKA (reference sequence). The CDR3 consists of 14 residues. The germline V and J ends were trimmed by 5 bases and 3 bases, with 13 bases remaining between them. Written as DNA, the CDR3 is TGCAGTGCTGGTGGGGGGACCTACACCGGGGAGCTGTTTTTT. Translated, it gives CSAGGGTYTGELFF.

This clonotype was observed at least ten times. The genes are TRBV21-1 and TRBJ2-7; TRBD2 was called by the table and not checked on the DNA. TRBV21-1 corresponds to a pseudogene. The CDR3 consists of 14 residues. The CDR3, as DNA: TGTGCCAGCAGCAAAGGACTATGCTCCTACGAGCAGTACTTC. Translating it yields CASSKGLCSYEQYF.

Many counts were recorded for this clonotype. V usage is TRBV28 and J usage is TRBJ2-7, with D tentatively TRBD2 (6 bases). V dropped 1 base and J dropped 5 bases, with 18 bases sitting between them. The germline gives CDR1 MDHEN, CDR2 SYDVKM. CDR3 size: 16 residues. Here the CDR3 DNA reads TGTGCCAGCAGTTTATTTCAGCGGGTGGGCCAACACGAGCAGTACTTC. Translated, it gives CASSLFQRVGQHEQYF.

This clonotype was counted at least ten times. This chain connects TRBV28 to TRBJ1-1; no firm D call. V was cut by 8 bases and J by 1 base, with 8 bases left in between. Germline loops: CDR1 MDHEN, CDR2 SYDVKM. The CDR3 spans 12 residues. As DNA, the CDR3 is TGTGCCAGCGGACCGTGGAACACTGAAGCTTTCTTT. Translation gives CASGPWNTEAFF.

This clonotype has a count of ten or more. The V gene is TRBV28, the J gene TRBJ2-1, with 9 bases identical to TRBD2. Looked up from germline, CDR1 is MDHEN and CDR2 is SYDVKM. Losses at the gene ends were 1 base for V and 0 bases for J; bases not matched to a gene: 10. The CDR3 totals 19 residues. This CDR3 reads CASSLSASGKGYSYNEQFF. Here the CDR3 DNA reads TGTGCCAGCAGTTTATCCGCTAGCGGGAAAGGCTACTCCTACAATGAGCAGTTCTTC. Full variable domain (outside the CDR3, taken from reference TRBV28 and TRBJ2-1): DVKVTQSSRYLVKRTGEKVFLECVQDMDHENMFWYRQDPGLGLRLIYFSYDVKMKEKGDIPEGYSVSREKKERFSLILESASTNQTSMYLCASSLSASGKGYSYNEQFFGPGTRLTVL.

This clonotype was observed many times. This chain links TRBV20-1 with TRBJ1-5; possible D gene TRBD1, 6 bases. The V end was cut by 5 bases, the J end by 1 base, with 21 bases between. CDR1 is DFQATT and CDR2 is SNEGSKA in the germline V gene (reference sequence). The CDR3 has 17 amino acids. The CDR3 coding sequence is TGCAGTGCTGCTACCTATACAGGGTTTAACAGCAATCAGCCCCAGCATTTT. It specifies CSAATYTGFNSNQPQHF.

This clonotype was observed at least ten times. The genes are TRBV19 and TRBJ2-2; 7 bases fit TRBD2. This CDR3 is 15 amino acids long. CDR1 LNHDA and CDR2 SQIVND come from the germline V gene (reference sequence). V lost 5 bases to trimming and J lost 6 bases; unmatched junction nucleotides: 9. In DNA form, the CDR3 reads TGTGCCAGTAGTGAGAGCGGGAACGTCGCCGGGGAGCTGTTTTTT. Amino acid sequence: CASSESGNVAGELFF.

This clonotype appeared many times. The chain recombines TRBV20-1 with TRBJ2-7, with D possibly matching TRBD1 (6 bases). The length of the CDR3 is 16 residues. Germline V gene data show CDR1 as DFQATT and CDR2 as SNEGSKA (reference sequence). The V end was cut by 1 base, the J end by 2 bases, with 18 bases between. The CDR3 reads CSARGRTGGRTYEQYF. The CDR3, as DNA: TGCAGTGCTAGAGGTCGGACTGGGGGCAGGACCTACGAGCAGTACTTC.

In this sample, this clonotype turned up many times. The chain combines TRBV11-2 with TRBJ1-1; a possible D gene is TRBD1 (6 bases). Germline CDR1 is SGHAT and CDR2 is FQNNGV. V gave up 6 bases and J gave up 7 bases, with 15 bases separating them. The CDR3 runs to 13 residues. CDR3 DNA: TGTGCCAGCAGAAAGGTAACAGGGCTTGAAGCTTTCTTT. Its protein is CASRKVTGLEAFF.

The sample holds many counts of this clonotype. The rearrangement links TRBV27 to TRBJ2-7; 10 bases map to TRBD1. Germline V gene data show CDR1 as MNHEY and CDR2 as SMNVEV (reference sequence). This CDR3 has 15 amino acids. The junction had 10 bases not matched to a gene; V was cut back by 5 bases and J by 6 bases. Written as DNA, the CDR3 is TGTGCCAGCAGTCCCTGGGACAGGGGATCAAGCGAGCAGTACTTC. Its translation is CASSPWDRGSSEQYF.